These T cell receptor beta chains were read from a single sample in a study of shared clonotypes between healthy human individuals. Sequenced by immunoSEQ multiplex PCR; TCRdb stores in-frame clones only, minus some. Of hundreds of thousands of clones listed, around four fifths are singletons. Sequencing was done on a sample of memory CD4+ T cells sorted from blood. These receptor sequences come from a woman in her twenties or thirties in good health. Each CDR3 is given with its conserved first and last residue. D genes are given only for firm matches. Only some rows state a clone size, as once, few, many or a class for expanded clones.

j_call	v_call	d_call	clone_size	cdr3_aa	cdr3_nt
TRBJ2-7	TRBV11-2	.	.	CASSLVLVYEQYF	TGTGCCAGCAGCTTAGTCCTAGTGTACGAACAGTACTTC
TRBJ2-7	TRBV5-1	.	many	CASRSTGTTSSYEQYF	TGCGCCAGCAGGTCAACCGGGACGACCAGCTCCTACGAGCAGTACTTC
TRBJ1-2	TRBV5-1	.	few	CASSLEPLTVAYGYTF	TGCGCCAGCAGCTTGGAACCTCTTACAGTAGCGTATGGCTACACCTTC
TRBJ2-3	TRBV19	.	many	CASGANRAPRPDTQYF	TGTGCCTCTGGGGCAAATCGGGCCCCTAGGCCTGATACGCAGTATTTT
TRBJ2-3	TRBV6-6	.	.	CASRVDSSDTQYF	TGTGCCAGCAGGGTGGACTCTTCGGATACGCAGTATTTT
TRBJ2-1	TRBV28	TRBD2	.	CASSSGTSGRAYNEQFF	TGTGCCAGCAGTTCCGGGACTAGCGGGAGGGCCTACAATGAGCAGTTCTTC
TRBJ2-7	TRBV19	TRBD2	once	CASSTTSGYEQYF	TGTGCCAGTAGTACGACTAGCGGCTACGAGCAGTACTTC
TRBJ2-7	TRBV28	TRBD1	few	CASSRNQDRYEQYF	TGTGCCAGCAGTAGAAATCAGGACAGGTACGAGCAGTACTTC
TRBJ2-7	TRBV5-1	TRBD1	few	CASSPPGQNYEQYF	TGCGCCAGCAGCCCACCGGGACAGAACTACGAGCAGTACTTC
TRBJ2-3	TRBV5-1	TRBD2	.	CASSRTSAERPDTQYF	TGCGCCAGCAGCCGGACTAGCGCGGAGAGGCCAGATACGCAGTATTTT
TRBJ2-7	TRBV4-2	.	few	CASSQDHEGYEQYF	TGTGCCAGCAGCCAAGACCATGAAGGTTACGAGCAGTACTTC
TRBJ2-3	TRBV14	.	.	CASSQTRWGTDTQYF	TGTGCCAGCAGCCAAACCAGGTGGGGCACAGATACGCAGTATTTT
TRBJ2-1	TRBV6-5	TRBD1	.	CASSDDRGGNEQFF	TGTGCCAGCAGTGATGACAGGGGAGGCAATGAGCAGTTCTTC
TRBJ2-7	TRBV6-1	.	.	CASSEVRESYEQYF	TGTGCCAGCAGTGAAGTCAGGGAATCCTACGAGCAGTACTTC
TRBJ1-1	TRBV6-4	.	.	CASRRGINTEAFF	TGTGCCAGCAGGAGGGGGATTAACACTGAAGCTTTCTTT
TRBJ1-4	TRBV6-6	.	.	CATTANLGNEKLFF	TGTGCCACCACAGCAAACCTGGGTAATGAAAAACTGTTTTTT
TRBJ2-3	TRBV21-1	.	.	CASSYDRTLISDTQYF	TGTGCCAGCAGCTACGACAGGACCCTGATTTCGGATACGCAGTATTTT
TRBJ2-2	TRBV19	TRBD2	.	CASSKSGSGELFF	TGTGCCAGTAGTAAGAGCGGGAGCGGGGAGCTGTTTTTT
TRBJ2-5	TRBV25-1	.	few	CASSEQAAEETQYF	TGTGCCAGCAGTGAACAGGCAGCCGAAGAGACCCAGTACTTC
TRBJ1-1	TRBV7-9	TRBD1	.	CASSKTGVNTEAFF	TGTGCCAGCAGCAAAACAGGGGTGAACACTGAAGCTTTCTTT
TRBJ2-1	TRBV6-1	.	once	CASKIGTGAYNEQFF	TGTGCCAGCAAGATAGGGACGGGTGCCTACAATGAGCAGTTCTTC
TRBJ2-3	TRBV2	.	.	CASSLIDTTDTQYF	TGTGCCAGCAGTCTCATTGACACCACAGATACGCAGTATTTT
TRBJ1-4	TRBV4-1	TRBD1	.	CASSLGRGTGLEKLFF	TGCGCCAGCAGCCTGGGGCGCGGGACAGGGCTTGAAAAACTGTTTTTT
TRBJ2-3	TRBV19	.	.	CASSTGGRGRTDTQYF	TGTGCCAGTAGTACCGGGGGGCGGGGTCGCACAGATACGCAGTATTTT
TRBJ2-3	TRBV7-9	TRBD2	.	CASSYLAGVTDTQYF	TGTGCCAGCAGTTATCTAGCGGGAGTCACAGATACGCAGTATTTT
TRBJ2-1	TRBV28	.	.	CASSPLGASLDEQFF	TGTGCCAGCAGTCCCCTCGGAGCCAGTCTCGATGAGCAGTTCTTC
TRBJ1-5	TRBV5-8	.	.	CASRIRGRGGNQPQHF	TGTGCCAGCAGAATCCGGGGGCGCGGGGGCAATCAGCCCCAGCATTTT
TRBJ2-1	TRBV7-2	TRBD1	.	CASRDDRGGEQFF	TGTGCCAGCAGAGACGACAGGGGAGGTGAGCAGTTCTTC
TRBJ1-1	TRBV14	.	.	CASSPLRQSMNTEAFF	TGTGCCAGCAGCCCCCTCCGACAGTCAATGAACACTGAAGCTTTCTTT
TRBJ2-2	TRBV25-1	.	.	CASSDHSDKNTGELFF	TGTGCCAGCAGTGACCACTCGGACAAGAACACCGGGGAGCTGTTTTTT
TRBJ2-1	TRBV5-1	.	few	CASSADSSSYNEQFF	TGCGCCAGCAGCGCCGATTCGAGCTCCTACAATGAGCAGTTCTTC
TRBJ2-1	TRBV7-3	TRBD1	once	CASSWDRYNEQFF	TGTGCCAGCAGTTGGGACAGGTACAATGAGCAGTTCTTC
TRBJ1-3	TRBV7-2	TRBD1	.	CATRQGPSGNTIYF	TGTGCCACCAGACAGGGTCCGTCTGGAAACACCATATATTTT
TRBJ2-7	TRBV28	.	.	CASSSPGSSYEQYF	TGTGCCAGCAGTTCCCCAGGGAGCTCCTACGAGCAGTACTTC
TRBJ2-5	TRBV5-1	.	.	CASSLALGAETQYF	TGCGCCAGCAGCTTGGCCTTGGGAGCGGAGACCCAGTACTTC
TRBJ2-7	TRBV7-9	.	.	CASSLVVDWTTGQYF	TGTGCCAGCAGCTTAGTTGTTGACTGGACTACGGGGCAGTACTTC
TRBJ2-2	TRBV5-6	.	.	CASSVDSGELFF	TGTGCCAGCAGCGTCGACAGCGGGGAGCTGTTTTTT
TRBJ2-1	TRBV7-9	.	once	CASVPEDRYNEQFF	TGTGCCAGCGTACCGGAGGACAGATACAATGAGCAGTTCTTC
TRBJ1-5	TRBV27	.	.	CASSSDTNSNQPQHF	TGTGCCAGCAGTTCGGACACGAATAGCAATCAGCCCCAGCATTTT
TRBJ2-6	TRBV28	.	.	CASMEFGGANVLTF	TGTGCCAGCATGGAGTTCGGTGGGGCCAACGTCCTGACTTTC
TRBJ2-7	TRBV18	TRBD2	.	CASSPPRREGFGTSYEQYF	TGTGCCAGCTCACCACCCAGGAGGGAGGGTTTTGGGACCTCCTACGAGCAGTACTTC
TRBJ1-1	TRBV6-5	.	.	CASSYQGREAFF	TGTGCCAGCAGTTATCAGGGGCGGGAAGCTTTCTTT
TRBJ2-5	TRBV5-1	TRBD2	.	CASSLGTSGREETQYF	TGCGCCAGCAGCTTGGGGACTAGCGGGAGGGAAGAGACCCAGTACTTC
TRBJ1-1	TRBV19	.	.	CASSFSLAAVEAFF	TGTGCCAGTAGTTTCTCCCTTGCCGCGGTCGAAGCTTTCTTT
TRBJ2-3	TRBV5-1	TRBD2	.	CASRPGTSGTDTQYF	TGCGCCAGCAGACCCGGGACTAGCGGCACAGATACGCAGTATTTT
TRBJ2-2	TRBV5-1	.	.	CASKGSNTGELFF	TGCGCCAGCAAGGGGAGCAACACCGGGGAGCTGTTTTTT
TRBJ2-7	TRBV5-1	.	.	CASSLARDPGEQYF	TGCGCCAGCAGCTTAGCACGAGATCCTGGCGAGCAGTACTTC
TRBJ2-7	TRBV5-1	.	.	CASSLWAGSSYEQYF	TGCGCCAGCAGCTTGTGGGCAGGTTCGTCCTACGAGCAGTACTTC
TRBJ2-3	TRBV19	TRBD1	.	CASSELGGQVRRTDTQYF	TGTGCCAGTAGCGAATTGGGTGGACAGGTCCGGCGCACAGATACGCAGTATTTT
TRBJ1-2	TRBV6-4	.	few	CASSEGPAANYGYTF	TGTGCCAGCAGTGAAGGCCCCGCCGCTAACTATGGCTACACCTTC
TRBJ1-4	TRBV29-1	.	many	CSVEAGGKLFF	TGCAGCGTTGAAGCAGGTGGAAAACTGTTTTTT
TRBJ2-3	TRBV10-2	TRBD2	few	CASSESWLAGGTDTQYF	TGCGCCAGCAGTGAGTCGTGGCTAGCGGGTGGGACAGATACGCAGTATTTT
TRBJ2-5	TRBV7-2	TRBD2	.	CASSKTSGMETQYF	TGTGCCAGCAGCAAGACTAGCGGGATGGAGACCCAGTACTTC
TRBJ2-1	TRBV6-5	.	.	CASLSNHNEQFF	TGTGCCAGCCTCTCGAACCACAATGAGCAGTTCTTC
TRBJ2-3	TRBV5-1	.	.	CASSLEGSVRGTQYF	TGCGCCAGCAGCTTGGAGGGCTCGGTGAGAGGTACGCAGTATTTT
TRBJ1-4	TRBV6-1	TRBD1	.	CASSLTGGGSEKLFF	TGTGCCAGCAGTTTGACAGGGGGCGGCAGTGAAAAACTGTTTTTT
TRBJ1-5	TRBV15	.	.	CATSRPLYRNQPQHF	TGTGCCACCAGCAGACCTCTATACCGCAATCAGCCCCAGCATTTT
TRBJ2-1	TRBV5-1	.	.	CASSFGRDFKEQFF	TGCGCCAGCAGCTTCGGGCGGGATTTTAAGGAGCAGTTCTTC